The sequence of this TCR beta chain was determined in a study of CD4 T cells in relation to SARS-CoV-2 and coronaviruses. Study details: The restricting HLA molecule for shared crossreactive spike epitopes was mapped. Study-wide results and caveats: According to naive versus memory sequencing, detected responses are memory recall, not newly primed.

In regard to this clone: What it binds is not known.

V trimming: 0 bases; J trimming: 7 bases; junction bases outside the gene matches: 9. Germline V CDR1 and CDR2: ENHRY, SYGVKD. The CDR3 is made up of 17 amino acids. CD4+ T cells from unexposed donors were obtained before the COVID-19 pandemic (2011-2018). Naive and memory CD4+ T cells came from enriched cryopreserved PBMCs. Uncultured naive and memory CD4+ T cells supplied DNA for deep TCR-beta sequencing. Libraries were prepared by immunoSEQ multiplex PCR; TCRdb keeps only in-frame clonotypes and omits some of them. This table has roughly 61,000 clones, roughly 85% appearing once. Specimen: memory CD4+ T cells from PBMCs. The chain employs TRBV10-3 and TRBJ2-1; TRBD2 matches at 10 bases. This TCR was recovered from a human donor in good health. CDR3 protein: CAISESQASGRKNEQFF. The CDR3 DNA reads as TGTGCCATCAGTGAGTCGCAGGCTAGCGGGAGAAAGAATGAGCAGTTCTTC.